These 16 T cell receptor beta chains originate from one sample sequenced in a study of T cell responses to AZD1222 COVID-19 vaccine (dated by TCRdb to the early 2020s). The library was built by means of the immunoSEQ multiplex PCR assay. TCRdb's version of the immuneACCESS table is confined to in-frame rearrangements and falls short of the full clone set. An unresolved V gene accounts for under half of the shortfall where checked; the remainder is of unknown origin. This sample lists approximately 92,000 clones; around 86% were detected once. The top ten clonotypes cover roughly a tenth of the sample. Reading the label with the study, this specimen's time point is: baseline before first vaccination. The sequencing here drew on peripheral blood, taken on day 0 of AZD1222 vaccination. The receptors come from an adult in good health.

V and J are TRBV5-1 and TRBJ2-1; TRBD2 might be the D (6 bases). CDR1 is SGHRS and CDR2 is YFSETQ in the germline V gene. Deletions cut 4 bases from V and 2 bases from J, with 10 bases between. The CDR3 has 14 residues. The CDR3 here is CASSEGLTYNEQFF. The CDR3 DNA is TGCGCCAGCAGCGAGGGACTTACCTACAATGAGCAGTTCTTC.

On this clone itself: Mismatch with germline at one junction end may stem from a read error. J is TRBJ1-5 and V is TRBV5-1, with 7 bases fitting TRBD1. This CDR3 region has 14 residues. Looked up from germline, CDR1 is SGHRS and CDR2 is YFSETQ. The CDR3 nucleotides read TGCGCCAGCAGATTGGGGACAGCCCAGGATCCCCAGCATTTT. Translation: CASRLGTAQDPQHF.

This chain connects TRBV5-1 to TRBJ2-7; 9 bases align to TRBD2. Unmatched junction bases numbered 7, after V lost 4 bases and J lost 2 bases. The germline CDR1 and CDR2 sequences are SGHRS and YFSETQ. The CDR3 covers 15 residues. CDR3 protein: CASSPRLAEPYEQYF. DNA for the CDR3: TGCGCCAGCAGCCCCCGACTAGCGGAGCCCTACGAGCAGTACTTC.

J is TRBJ1-6 and V is TRBV7-9; D remains ambiguous. The CDR3 is 12 residues long. Germline-derived CDR1 and CDR2 are SEHNR and FQNEAQ (reference sequence). The V gene lost 2 bases and the J gene lost 7 bases, with 3 bases spanning the gap. The CDR3 nucleotides are TGTGCCAGCAGCTTAATAAATTCACCCCTCCACTTT. Translation: CASSLINSPLHF.

This clone showed up just once. The chain is built from TRBV25-1 and TRBJ1-5; 7 bases are shared with TRBD1. The CDR3 contains 15 residues. Germline-derived CDR1 and CDR2 are MGHDK and SYGVNS. With 3 bases clipped from V and 9 bases from J, the junction kept 11 bases outside the gene matches. The CDR3 is CASSDWVGRGGPQHF. The CDR3 region has the DNA TGTGCCAGCAGTGATTGGGTTGGCAGGGGGGGGCCCCAGCATTTT.

The chain links TRBV5-5 to TRBJ1-6, with 10 nucleotides matching TRBD1. J lost 10 bases, V lost 0 bases, and 7 bases had no gene match. This CDR3 is 16 amino acids long. CDR1 and CDR2 from the germline V gene are SGHKS and YYEKEE (reference sequence). The CDR3 loop is CASSLVQGQGWSPLHF. DNA of the CDR3: TGTGCCAGCAGCTTGGTCCAGGGACAGGGGTGGTCACCCCTCCACTTT.

V and J are TRBV4-1 and TRBJ1-4; D is ambiguous. Germline loops: CDR1 MGHRA, CDR2 YSYEKL. V lost 0 bases to trimming and J lost 8 bases, with 7 bases between them. The CDR3 extends over 13 amino acids. DNA of the CDR3: TGCGCCAGCAGCCAAGAGAGACGAGAAAAACTGTTTTTT. This gives the protein CASSQERREKLFF.

Details on this clone: Within the sample, other DNA sequences also encode this same CDR3. The chain is built from TRBV7-9 and TRBJ1-1; no clear D gene. Germline V gives CDR1 SEHNR, CDR2 FQNEAQ (reference sequence). V was clipped by 5 bases and J by 0 bases, with 13 bases between them. The CDR3 sequence is 15 residues long. CDR3 region: CASSPSGQLNTEAFF. CDR3 in DNA: TGTGCCAGCAGCCCCTCCGGTCAGTTGAACACTGAAGCTTTCTTT.

The chain employs TRBV27 and TRBJ1-1; D gene ambiguous. This CDR3 contains 14 residues. CDR1 is MNHEY and CDR2 is SMNVEV in the germline V gene (reference sequence). V lost 6 bases to trimming and J lost 0 bases, with 11 bases between them. Here the CDR3 reads CASRKLILNTEAFF. CDR3 coding DNA: TGTGCCAGCAGGAAGCTAATTCTGAACACTGAAGCTTTCTTT.

V gene TRBV5-1 combines with J gene TRBJ2-3, with no clear D. The CDR3 runs to 12 residues. V was shortened by 0 bases and J by 2 bases, with 1 base between the two germline ends. The germline CDR1 and CDR2 sequences are SGHRS and YFSETQ. The CDR3 protein is CASSLDTDTQYF. DNA of the CDR3: TGCGCCAGCAGCTTGGACACAGATACGCAGTATTTT. The variable domain in full, completed from reference TRBV5-1 and TRBJ2-3, reads KAGVTQTPRYLIKTRGQQVTLSCSPISGHRSVSWYQQTPGQGLQFLFEYFSETQRNKGNFPGRFSGRQFSNSRSEMNVSTLELGDSALYLCASSLDTDTQYFGPGTRLTVL.

The J gene is TRBJ2-5, the V gene TRBV30; 12 bases line up with TRBD1. V lost 7 bases, J lost 6 bases, and 3 bases stayed unmatched. Germline V gene data show CDR1 as GTSNPN and CDR2 as SVGIG (reference sequence). The CDR3 has 12 residues. CDR3 DNA: TGTGCCTTGGGACAGGGGGCAAAGACCCAGTACTTC. Protein sequence: CALGQGAKTQYF.

This clone has a single count. The chain has TRBV30 and TRBJ1-6; D unclear. The CDR3 length is 13 residues. V lost 3 bases and J 9 bases, leaving 12 bases between the germline ends. Looked up from germline, CDR1 is GTSNPN and CDR2 is SVGIG (reference sequence). Written as DNA, the CDR3 is TGTGCCTGGAGGGATGAGGTCGGTTCACCCCTCCACTTT. This sequence encodes CAWRDEVGSPLHF.

V gene TRBV30 combines with J gene TRBJ2-7; 11 positions match TRBD1. CDR1 is GTSNPN and CDR2 is SVGIG in the germline V gene (reference sequence). The V and J ends lost 1 base and 2 bases, in that order; junction bases with no gene match: 4. The CDR3 is made up of 15 amino acids. The CDR3 nucleotides read TGTGCCTGGAGTGCCCGGGACAGGGGGACCTACGAGCAGTACTTC. Its protein is CAWSARDRGTYEQYF. Combining the CDR3 with reference TRBV30 and TRBJ2-7 gives the whole variable domain SQTIHQWPATLVQPVGSPLSLECTVEGTSNPNLYWYRQAAGRGLQLLFYSVGIGQISSEVPQNLSASRPQDRQFILSSKKLLLSDSGFYLCAWSARDRGTYEQYFGPGTRLTVT.

The V gene is TRBV7-6, the J gene TRBJ1-3; perhaps TRBD1 as D (5 bases). Germline V gene lookup returns CDR1 SGHVS and CDR2 FNYEAQ. The CDR3 contains 14 residues. The V end lost 1 base, the J end lost 3 bases, and 7 bases lay between the germline ends. CDR3 sequence reads: CASSLGGVGNTIYF. As DNA, the CDR3 is TGTGCCAGCAGCTTAGGAGGGGTTGGAAACACCATATATTTT.

The rearrangement links TRBV11-2 to TRBJ1-3; TRBD1 agrees at 7 bases. The germline V gene has CDR1 SGHAT and CDR2 FQNNGV. V shed 3 bases and J 0 bases; nucleotides not matched to a gene: 2. The CDR3 has 15 residues. The CDR3 loop reads CASSLYRGSGNTIYF. Here the CDR3 DNA reads TGTGCCAGCAGCTTGTACAGGGGCTCTGGAAACACCATATATTTT. Variable domain in full (rest from reference TRBV11-2 and TRBJ1-3): EAGVAQSPRYKIIEKRQSVAFWCNPISGHATLYWYQQILGQGPKLLIQFQNNGVVDDSQLPKDRFSAERLKGVDSTLKIQPAKLEDSAVYLCASSLYRGSGNTIYFGEGSWLTVV.

This clone occurred a few times. The J gene is TRBJ2-3, the V gene TRBV19; no clear D gene. Germline V gene sequence: CDR1 LNHDA, CDR2 SQIVND (reference sequence). The CDR3 has 13 amino acids. The V and J ends lost 7 bases and 1 base respectively, with 9 bases between them. CDR3 sequence reads: CASKQERTDTQYF. CDR3 in DNA: TGTGCCAGTAAGCAGGAACGCACAGATACGCAGTATTTT.